This T cell receptor (beta chain) was found in a study of cytomegalovirus exposure and HLA in healthy donors. Findings and limits, study-wide: A later analysis, which compared TCR beta chains of equal frequency, found the HLA-associated ones more clonally expanded. A link between a missense DCLRE1C variant and TCR beta V- and J-gene trimming emerged from a later analysis.

Healthy bone marrow donors made up the donor group. About this clone itself: Its cognate antigen is unknown.

The PCR employed 60 Vbeta primers together with 13 Jbeta primers. This table comes from immunoSEQ multiplex PCR, and its TCRdb copy is limited to in-frame clones, with some not included. Seen here are about 140,000 clones, approximately 61% observed once, and the top ten hold approximately 1.6%. Germline V gene lookup returns CDR1 SGDLS and CDR2 YYNGEE. Trimming removed 3 bases from V and 8 bases from J; junction bases left unmatched: 5. The CDR3 is 13 amino acids. Sequenced sample: PBMCs. The sequence came from a human donor in good health. The rearrangement uses TRBV9 and TRBJ2-1; 7 bases align to TRBD1. CDR3 loop: CASSGQGGDEQFF. The CDR3 bases are TGTGCCAGCAGCGGACAGGGCGGCGATGAGCAGTTCTTC.